The clone carrying this T cell receptor (beta chain) was detected many times. CDR3 length: 13 residues. Trimming left V 1 base short and J 5 bases short, with 6 bases between. Germline CDR1 LGHNA, CDR2 YSLEER. This entry comes from a study of early T cells in non-severe SARS-CoV-2 infection. TCRdb re-called the 5' RACE reads through MiXCR, storing one row per CDR3 protein. The sample consists of tens of thousands of distinct CDR3 sequences, approximately 11% of them appearing once. The J gene is TRBJ1-5, the V gene TRBV4-3; D not resolved. Sequenced sample: whole blood. The TCR comes from an adult who was a healthcare worker with PCR-confirmed SARS-CoV-2 infection or an uninfected control (not recorded which). CDR3 residues: CASSQVTDQPQHF. CDR3 nucleotide sequence: TGCGCCAGCAGCCAAGTAACGGATCAGCCCCAGCATTTT.